This T cell receptor (beta chain) was recorded in a study of blood T cell repertoires in COVID-19. Study at large: Samples came from the United States, Italy and Spain, spanning acute and convalescent COVID-19. The cDNA or gDNA used as material had been derived from T cells, B-cell-depleted T cells, or PBMCs.

As to this clone: A junction boundary mismatches the germline segment, possibly from a read error.

The table came from immunoSEQ multiplex PCR; TCRdb's copy has only in-frame clones and leaves some out. The sample consists of some 120,000 clones, 80% of them appearing once. Germline CDR1 SGHRS, CDR2 YFSETQ. The CDR3 runs to 14 residues. The V and J genes are TRBV5-1 and TRBJ2-3; possible D gene TRBD1, 8 bases. Sequencing was performed on peripheral blood. This TCR derives from a man between 65 and 85 years old with acute or convalescent COVID-19. This CDR3 is CARSSTGGGDTQYF. The CDR3 DNA is TGCGCCCGCAGCAGTACAGGGGGGGGCGATACGCAGTATTTT. The entire variable domain, with the rest obtained from reference TRBV5-1 and TRBJ2-3, is as follows: KAGVTQTPRYLIKTRGQQVTLSCSPISGHRSVSWYQQTPGQGLQFLFEYFSETQRNKGNFPGRFSGRQFSNSRSEMNVSTLELGDSALYLCARSSTGGGDTQYFGPGTRLTVL.